This T cell receptor beta chain stems from a study of cytomegalovirus exposure and HLA in healthy donors. Study background: Just over 80% of roughly 430 genotyped donors fell in the Caucasian-associated ancestry cluster. Whole-study findings and limits: Compared with the roughly 700-donor mean, an Asian-associated ancestry cluster reportedly had fewer N-insertions, according to a later analysis.

60 Vbeta and 13 Jbeta primers were used in PCR. Produced via immunoSEQ multiplex PCR; TCRdb's table is partial and in-frame only. The sample consists of tens of thousands of clones, less than 85% of them appearing once. In regard to this clone: What it recognizes is unknown.

Sequencing input: PBMCs. The TCR originated in an older woman in good health and CMV-seropositive.

The CDR3 loop reads CSVEDSSTGGSYGYTF. The CDR3 DNA follows: TGCAGCGTTGAAGATTCCTCGACAGGGGGCAGTTATGGCTACACCTTC. This rearrangement joins TRBV29-1 to TRBJ1-2; 10 positions match TRBD1. Germline V lookup: CDR1 SQVTM, CDR2 ANQGSEA. The CDR3 is 16 amino acids. The trim removed 0 bases at V and 5 bases at J, leaving 9 bases unmatched.